This T cell receptor (beta chain) was recovered during a study of T cells in Graves' hyperthyroidism and ophthalmopathy. TCR beta CDR3 region amplification was performed from RNA transcripts. The HTBI primer set drove a first-round RT-PCR of the TCR CDR3. From the multiplex PCR reads, TCRdb called clonotypes with MiXCR, one entry per CDR3 protein. The sample records hundreds of thousands of distinct CDR3 sequences, approximately 19% being singletons. Trimming stripped 0 bases from V and 3 bases from J, with 13 bases between. The CDR3 has 16 residues. Germline CDR1 MGHRA, CDR2 YSYEKL. The sample taken for sequencing was blood. This receptor was taken from a woman aged 50 to 60 with Graves' hyperthyroidism that later progressed to Graves' ophthalmopathy. The chain carries TRBV4-1 and TRBJ2-3; D might be TRBD1 or TRBD2, each matching 6 bases. The CDR3: CASSQEEGGLTDTQYF. The CDR3 nucleotides read TGCGCCAGCAGCCAAGAGGAGGGGGGCCTTACAGATACGCAGTATTTT.